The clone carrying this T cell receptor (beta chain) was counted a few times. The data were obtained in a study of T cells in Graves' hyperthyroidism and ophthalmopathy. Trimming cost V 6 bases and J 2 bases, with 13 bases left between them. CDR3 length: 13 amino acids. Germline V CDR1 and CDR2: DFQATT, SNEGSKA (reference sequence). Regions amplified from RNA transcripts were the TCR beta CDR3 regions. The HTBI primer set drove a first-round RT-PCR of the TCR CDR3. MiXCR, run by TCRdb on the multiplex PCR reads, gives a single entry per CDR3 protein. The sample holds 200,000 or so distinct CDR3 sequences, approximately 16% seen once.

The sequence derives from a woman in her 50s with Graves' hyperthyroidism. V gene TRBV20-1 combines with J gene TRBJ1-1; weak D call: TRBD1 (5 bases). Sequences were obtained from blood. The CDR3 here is CSALRAKNTEAFF. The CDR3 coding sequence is TGCAGTGCCCTCAGGGCTAAAAACACTGAAGCTTTCTTT.